This T cell receptor (beta chain) was observed in a study of CD4+ T cells in melanoma. Study results and limitations: Reportedly, melanoma neoantigen-specific CD4+ T cells showed varied differentiation states.

The data were produced by immunoSEQ multiplex PCR, yet TCRdb's version contains in-frame clones alone and is incomplete. The sample has about 50,000 clones, nearly 90% seen once. As regards this clone: Its antigen is currently unknown.

The length of the CDR3 is 13 residues. Trimming removed 5 bases at V and 0 bases at J, with 5 bases between. Germline loops: CDR1 MNHEY, CDR2 SVGAGI. The clonotype originates from a human donor with melanoma. This chain connects TRBV6-5 to TRBJ2-1; D unresolved. The sample consisted of peripheral blood. The CDR3 is CASSQRSYNEQFF. The CDR3 nucleotides read TGTGCCAGCAGTCAGCGCTCCTACAATGAGCAGTTCTTC.